Each of the 16 T cell receptor beta chains below was sequenced from the same sample in a study of T cells in Graves' hyperthyroidism and ophthalmopathy (dated by TCRdb to 2018 to 2020). The library was produced with multiplex PCR. The sequencer was an Illumina HiSeq 2000. The TCR beta CDR3 regions were amplified from RNA transcripts. The TCR CDR3 was subjected to a first round of RT-PCR using the HTBI primer set and the Qiagen OneStep RT-PCR kit. TCRdb cleaned the public reads at Q25 with fastp, built clones with MiXCR and kept in-frame beta chains. Each CDR3 protein gets just one entry, which takes the most common genes and DNA from the rows behind it. For this sample there are around 340,000 distinct CDR3 sequences; about 14% appear just once. 20% to 25% of the sample is in the top ten clones. Sequences were obtained from blood. The source of these receptors is a woman aged 25-40 years with Graves' hyperthyroidism.

In this sample, this clonotype turned up many times. The chain links TRBV29-1 to TRBJ2-1; no clear D gene. The CDR3 extends over 13 amino acids. Per germline, CDR1 SQVTM and CDR2 ANQGSEA. The V end was cut by 7 bases, the J end by 3 bases, with 13 bases between. The CDR3 reads CSAPRGSYNEQFF. Here the CDR3 DNA reads TGCAGCGCTCCCCGTGGCAGCTACAATGAGCAGTTCTTC.

The V gene is TRBV7-9, the J gene TRBJ2-2, with 7 bases lining up with TRBD1. CDR1 is SEHNR and CDR2 is FQNEAQ in the germline V gene (reference sequence). J was trimmed by 1 base and V by 5 bases; bases with no gene match: 10. The CDR3 is made up of 17 amino acids. The CDR3 DNA reads TGTGCCAGCAGCGGTACCGGGACAGCCTTGAACACCGGGGAGCTGTTTTTT. This translates into CASSGTGTALNTGELFF. The full variable domain, rest sourced from reference TRBV7-9 and TRBJ2-2, is DTGVSQNPRHKITKRGQNVTFRCDPISEHNRLYWYRQTLGQGPEFLTYFQNEAQLEKSRLLSDRFSAERPKGSFSTLEIQRTEQGDSAMYLCASSGTGTALNTGELFFGEGSRLTVL.

This clonotype was detected many times. The genes are TRBV20-1 and TRBJ2-1, with 10 bases lining up with TRBD2. Germline V lookup: CDR1 DFQATT, CDR2 SNEGSKA (reference sequence). The CDR3 loop spans 14 amino acids. After removal of 5 bases from V and 3 bases from J, the junction contained 4 bases not matched to a gene. CDR3 sequence (DNA): TGCAGTGCTGCTACTAGCGGGATCTACAATGAGCAGTTCTTC. It specifies CSAATSGIYNEQFF.

This clonotype was found many times. The gene calls are TRBV20-1 and TRBJ1-1; 9 bases match TRBD1. CDR3 length: 13 amino acids. Losses at the gene ends were 3 bases for V and 5 bases for J; bases not matched to a gene: 4. CDR1 and CDR2 (germline): DFQATT, SNEGSKA (reference sequence). This CDR3 reads CSASGTGRTEAFF. CDR3 in DNA: TGCAGTGCTAGCGGGACAGGGAGGACTGAAGCTTTCTTT.

This clonotype was observed a handful of times. V is TRBV11-2 and J is TRBJ2-1; D is perhaps TRBD2 (5 bases). Germline CDR1 is SGHAT and CDR2 is FQNNGV. V shed 5 bases and J shed 2 bases, with 16 bases lying between them. The CDR3 extends over 16 amino acids. As DNA, the CDR3 is TGTGCCAGCAGCCACGATCATGGACTCCCCTACAATGAGCAGTTCTTC. This sequence encodes CASSHDHGLPYNEQFF.

The chain combines TRBV28 with TRBJ2-6; 7 bases are shared with TRBD2. V lost 3 bases to trimming and J lost 4 bases; unmatched junction nucleotides: 3. The germline V gene encodes CDR1 MDHEN and CDR2 SYDVKM. This CDR3 spans 15 amino acids. The CDR3 DNA sequence: TGTGCCAGCAGTTTCAGCGGGGTGGGGGCCAACGTCCTGACTTTC. The encoded protein is CASSFSGVGANVLTF.

This clonotype was found many times. The rearrangement links TRBV19 to TRBJ2-7; possibly TRBD2 for D (6 bases). The germline CDR1 and CDR2 sequences are LNHDA and SQIVND (reference sequence). This CDR3 spans 17 amino acids. V lost 6 bases and J lost 2, with 23 bases in between. CDR3 sequence (DNA): TGTGCCAGTAGACTATCGCCGTATGGGACTGGCCCCTACGAGCAGTACTTC. Its protein product is CASRLSPYGTGPYEQYF.

The genes are TRBV5-1 and TRBJ1-2, with TRBD1 matching over 8 bases. The CDR3 extends over 15 amino acids. V was pared by 1 base and J by 2 bases, with 4 bases of the junction left unmatched. Germline CDR1 reads SGHRS; CDR2 reads YFSETQ. For the CDR3, the DNA is TGCGCCAGCAGCTTGTCGTCAGGGGGCAACTATGGCTACACCTTC. This encodes CASSLSSGGNYGYTF.

This clonotype has at least ten counts. V gene TRBV29-1 combines with J gene TRBJ2-1; D remains ambiguous. This CDR3 has 10 amino acids. Germline V lookup: CDR1 SQVTM, CDR2 ANQGSEA. V lost 1 base to trimming and J lost 7 bases, with 2 bases between them. The CDR3 nucleotides are TGCAGCGTTGAAGTTAATGAGCAGTTCTTC. Encoded protein: CSVEVNEQFF.

This clonotype was seen more than once but under ten times. J is TRBJ2-3 and V is TRBV4-3; 8 nucleotides agree with TRBD1. The CDR3 runs 15 residues. V lost 4 bases, J lost 2 bases, and 5 bases stayed unmatched. CDR1 and CDR2 (germline): LGHNA, YSLEER. The CDR3 protein is CASSLSRGPTDTQYF. In nucleotides, the CDR3 is TGCGCCAGCAGCCTATCCAGGGGGCCCACAGATACGCAGTATTTT.

This clonotype was detected many times. The V and J genes are TRBV9 and TRBJ1-5, with 9 bases aligning to TRBD1. From germline, CDR1 is SGDLS and CDR2 YYNGEE. The CDR3 sequence is 20 residues long. Trimming cost V 0 bases and J 0 bases; bases outside gene matches: 13. Here the CDR3 reads CASSVVGDRVKNYSNQPQHF. The CDR3 coding sequence is TGTGCCAGCAGCGTAGTAGGGGACAGGGTAAAAAACTATAGCAATCAGCCCCAGCATTTT.

The rearrangement uses TRBV10-3 and TRBJ2-2, with 7 bases that match TRBD2. Per germline, CDR1 ENHRY and CDR2 SYGVKD. The CDR3 totals 15 residues. Trimming took 8 bases from V and 1 from J; bases not matched to a gene: 7. In DNA, the CDR3 is TGTGCCATCCGAGACGAGCGGGAGAACACCGGGGAGCTGTTTTTT. It codes for CAIRDERENTGELFF.

The chain is built from TRBV30 and TRBJ2-2, with 7 bases matching TRBD2. Per the germline V gene, CDR1 is GTSNPN and CDR2 is SVGIG (reference sequence). Trimming cost V 0 bases and J 6 bases; bases outside gene matches: 7. This CDR3 spans 15 amino acids. Here the CDR3 reads CAWSVLGLGPGELFF. CDR3 DNA sequence: TGTGCCTGGAGTGTACTTGGACTAGGACCCGGGGAGCTGTTTTTT.

This clonotype was recorded a few times. J is TRBJ1-4 and V is TRBV19; the match to TRBD1 covers 9 bases. The junction had 12 bases not matched to a gene; V was cut back by 9 bases and J by 13 bases. The CDR3 extends over 13 amino acids. Germline V gives CDR1 LNHDA, CDR2 SQIVND (reference sequence). The CDR3 reads CASHSTGGDVLFF. The CDR3 DNA reads as TGTGCCAGCCACTCAACAGGGGGCGACGTACTGTTTTTT.

This chain's CDR3 is CASSLQGMEEQFF. CDR3 in DNA: TGTGCCAGCAGTTTACAGGGGATGGAGGAGCAGTTCTTC. The rearrangement links TRBV12-3 or TRBV12-4 to TRBJ2-1; D is possibly TRBD1 (6 bases). The V end was cut by 2 bases, the J end by 10 bases, with 12 bases between. The CDR3 length is 13 residues.

The chain employs TRBV19 and TRBJ2-2, with TRBD2 matching 12 bases. Germline loops: CDR1 LNHDA, CDR2 SQIVND (reference sequence). There are 17 residues in the CDR3. Unmatched junction bases numbered 7, after V lost 2 bases and J lost 6 bases. CDR3 in amino acids: CASSIPSGRAIAGELFF. The CDR3 DNA sequence: TGTGCCAGTAGTATACCTAGCGGGAGGGCCATAGCCGGGGAGCTGTTTTTT.